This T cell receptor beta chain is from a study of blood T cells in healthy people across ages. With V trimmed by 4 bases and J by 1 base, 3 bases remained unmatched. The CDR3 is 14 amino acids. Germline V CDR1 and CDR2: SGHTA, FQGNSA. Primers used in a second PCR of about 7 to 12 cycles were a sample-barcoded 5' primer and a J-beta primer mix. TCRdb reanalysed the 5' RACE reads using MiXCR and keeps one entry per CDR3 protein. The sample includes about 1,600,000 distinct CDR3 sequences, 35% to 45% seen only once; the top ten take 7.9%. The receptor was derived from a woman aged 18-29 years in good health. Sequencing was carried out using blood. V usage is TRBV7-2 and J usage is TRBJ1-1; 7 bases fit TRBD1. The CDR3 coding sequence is TGTGCCAGCAGCTCTGGGGACAGGAACACTGAAGCTTTCTTT. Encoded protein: CASSSGDRNTEAFF.